The rows below give T cell receptor beta chains drawn from one sample of a study of T-cell reconstitution after alpha-beta-depleted transplantation in children. TCRdb reprocessed the PCR reads with MiXCR, giving one entry per CDR3 protein. The data show about 400,000 distinct CDR3 sequences, with 16% seen just once and just under 30% held by the top ten. The source was PBMCs, mostly from graft donor cells, collected 360 days after TCRalphabeta/CD19-depleted stem cell transplant. The receptors were gathered from a boy in the first two years of life who had a stem cell transplant for Wiskott-Aldrich syndrome, so the T cells may come from the graft donor. The CDR3 runs from the conserved cysteine through the conserved F or W. A D gene is named only where the DNA matches it firmly. Clone size appears in some rows only: once, few, many, or a class for an expanded clone.

size,D,J,V,DNA,CDR3
few,TRBD2,TRBJ2-4,TRBV5-1,TGCGCCAGCAGCTTGGAGACTAGCGGGGGACTAGCCAAAAACATTCAGTACTTC,CASSLETSGGLAKNIQYF
-,TRBD2,TRBJ2-7,TRBV7-9,TGTGCCAGCACCCCGGGGAGGGCCGTCTCCTACGAGCAGTACTTC,CASTPGRAVSYEQYF
-,TRBD1,TRBJ2-7,TRBV12-5,TGTGCTAGTGGTTCGACCGGACAGGGGGCTCCGAACGAGCAGTACTTC,CASGSTGQGAPNEQYF
-,TRBD2,TRBJ2-7,TRBV7-2,TGTGCCAGCAGCAGGGGACTAGCGGGATGGTACGAGCAGTACTTC,CASSRGLAGWYEQYF
-,-,TRBJ2-2,TRBV9,TGTGCCAGCAGCGTAGTAGGAACCGGGGAGCTGTTTTTT,CASSVVGTGELFF
-,-,TRBJ1-1,TRBV5-1,TGCGCCAGCAGCTTTGGACCGGCCGAGACTGAAGCTTTCTTT,CASSFGPAETEAFF
-,TRBD1,TRBJ2-7,TRBV27,TGTGCCAGCAGTTGGACAGGGAAGGGCGAGCAGTACTTC,CASSWTGKGEQYF
few,TRBD1,TRBJ1-1,TRBV5-1,TGCGCCAGCAGCCCTCAGGGGGTTGCTGAAGCTTTCTTT,CASSPQGVAEAFF
-,-,TRBJ2-3,TRBV5-2,TGTGCCATGGGCCCCGGTCCCCAGTCCTACGGCACAGATACGCAGTATTTT,CAMGPGPQSYGTDTQYF
-,-,TRBJ2-3,TRBV24-1,TGTGCCACCAGTGATCCCCGCGGCACAGATACGCAGTATTTT,CATSDPRGTDTQYF
few,-,TRBJ2-7,TRBV5-1,TGCGCCAGCAGCTTGGATCTAGCCGTCCTCTACGAGCAGTACTTC,CASSLDLAVLYEQYF
-,TRBD1,TRBJ1-4,TRBV15,TGTGCCACCAAGGACAGGGTTGGAGAAAAACTGTTTTTT,CATKDRVGEKLFF
once,-,TRBJ2-7,TRBV10-3,TGTGCCATCAGGCAAGGTGCAGGGGCAACCTACGAGCAGTACTTC,CAIRQGAGATYEQYF
many,TRBD2,TRBJ2-1,TRBV2,TGTGCCAGCAGCCTTTCACTAGCGGGAAAGGGGGGTGAGCAGTTCTTC,CASSLSLAGKGGEQFF
-,TRBD2,TRBJ2-3,TRBV10-3,TGTGCCATCGGACTAGCGGGGGTAGATACGCAGTATTTT,CAIGLAGVDTQYF
few,-,TRBJ2-7,TRBV28,TGTGCCAGCAGTCCATGGATCTCCCTTTACGAGCAGTACTTC,CASSPWISLYEQYF
few,-,TRBJ2-7,TRBV7-9,TGTGCCAGCAGCCTCGGGATATACTACGGGCAGTACTTC,CASSLGIYYGQYF